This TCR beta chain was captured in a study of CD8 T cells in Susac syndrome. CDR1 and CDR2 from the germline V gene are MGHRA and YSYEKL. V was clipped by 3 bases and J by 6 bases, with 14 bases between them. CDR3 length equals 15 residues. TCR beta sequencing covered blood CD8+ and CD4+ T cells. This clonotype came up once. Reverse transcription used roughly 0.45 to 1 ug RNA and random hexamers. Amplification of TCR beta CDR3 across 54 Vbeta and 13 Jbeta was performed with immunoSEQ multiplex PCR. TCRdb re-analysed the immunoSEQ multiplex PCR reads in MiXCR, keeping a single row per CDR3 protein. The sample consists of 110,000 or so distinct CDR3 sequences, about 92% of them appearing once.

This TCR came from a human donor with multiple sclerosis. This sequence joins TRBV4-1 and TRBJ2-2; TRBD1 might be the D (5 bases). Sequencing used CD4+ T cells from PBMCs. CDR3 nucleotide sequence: TGCGCCAGCAGCCAGATGGGGCTAGGGGCCGGGGAGCTGTTTTTT. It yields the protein CASSQMGLGAGELFF.